This is a list of T cell receptor beta chains from one sample in a study of cytomegalovirus exposure and HLA in healthy donors. The repertoire was sequenced with immunoSEQ multiplex PCR; TCRdb's copy has only in-frame clones and lacks some. Of around 140,000 clones listed, 75% are singletons. Sequencing used PBMCs. These receptor sequences come from a man aged 40-49 years in good health and CMV-seronegative. The CDR3 runs from the conserved cysteine through the conserved F or W. D genes are given only for firm matches. A clone size is listed for some rows: how often the clone was seen (once, few, many), or a class if it is expanded.

d_call j_call clone_size v_call cdr3_aa cdr3_nt
- TRBJ1-4 few TRBV6-1 CASRTTTNEKLFF TGTGCCAGCAGAACAACAACTAATGAAAAACTGTTTTTT
TRBD1 TRBJ2-7 - TRBV5-5 CASSLHPQGVGTYEQYF TGTGCCAGCAGCTTGCACCCACAGGGGGTAGGGACCTACGAGCAGTACTTC
- TRBJ1-5 - TRBV5-1 CASSLEGDRNQPQHF TGCGCCAGCAGCTTGGAGGGGGATCGGAATCAGCCCCAGCATTTT
TRBD2 TRBJ2-3 - TRBV5-6 CASSPTSSGVGTDTQYF TGTGCCAGCAGCCCAACCTCTAGCGGGGTGGGAACAGATACGCAGTATTTT
TRBD1 TRBJ1-2 - TRBV6-1 CASRAGQGAGYTF TGTGCCAGCAGAGCGGGACAGGGGGCTGGCTACACCTTC
TRBD1 TRBJ1-1 few TRBV5-5 CASISPDRANAEAFF TGTGCCAGCATCTCCCCGGACAGGGCCAACGCTGAAGCTTTCTTT
- TRBJ2-5 - TRBV5-4 CASILGETQYF TGTGCCAGCATCCTCGGAGAGACCCAGTACTTC
TRBD1 TRBJ1-3 - TRBV28 CASSPIERDSGNTIYF TGTGCCAGCAGCCCCATTGAGAGGGACAGCGGAAACACCATATATTTT
- TRBJ1-1 - TRBV9 CASSVAQAWGVDTEAFF TGTGCCAGCAGCGTAGCTCAGGCCTGGGGGGTCGACACTGAAGCTTTCTTT
- TRBJ2-7 - TRBV2 CASSDLVGYEQYF TGTGCCAGCAGTGACCTAGTGGGCTACGAGCAGTACTTC
TRBD1 TRBJ2-5 - TRBV19 CASSIWTGGSETQYF TGTGCCAGTAGTATTTGGACAGGGGGTTCAGAGACCCAGTACTTC
TRBD2 TRBJ2-3 - TRBV9 CASSADLAGAADTQYF TGTGCCAGCAGCGCCGACCTAGCGGGGGCTGCAGATACGCAGTATTTT
TRBD1 TRBJ1-2 - TRBV19 CASSTPFGGGGYGYTF TGTGCCAGTAGTACTCCCTTCGGAGGGGGCGGCTATGGCTACACCTTC
TRBD1 TRBJ2-2 - TRBV7-2 CASRNPGRTGLTNTGELFF TGTGCCAGCAGAAACCCAGGCCGGACAGGTCTCACGAACACCGGGGAGCTGTTTTTT
- TRBJ1-2 - TRBV5-1 CASSLRGRDYGYTF TGCGCCAGCAGCTTGAGGGGCAGGGACTATGGCTACACCTTC
TRBD2 TRBJ2-3 - TRBV6-5 CASSPGLAKTDTQYF TGTGCCAGCAGCCCCGGACTAGCGAAGACAGATACGCAGTATTTT
TRBD1 TRBJ1-1 - TRBV6-5 CASSARDRANTEAFF TGTGCCAGCAGTGCCCGGGACAGGGCGAACACTGAAGCTTTCTTT
- TRBJ2-7 - TRBV18 CASSPLTPIPGQIIYEQYF TGTGCCAGCTCACCCCTAACGCCTATACCGGGACAAATAATCTACGAGCAGTACTTC
- TRBJ1-2 - TRBV7-3 CASSLGQGRLPTF TGTGCCAGCAGCTTAGGCCAGGGTCGGCTTCCCACCTTC
- TRBJ1-2 - TRBV18 CASSLTGIDYGYTF TGTGCCAGCTCACTAACGGGGATTGACTATGGCTACACCTTC
TRBD1 TRBJ2-3 - TRBV5-4 CASSFGQGRTDTQYF TGTGCCAGCAGCTTCGGACAGGGCCGCACAGATACGCAGTATTTT
- TRBJ2-2 - TRBV9 CASSVSLRDRDTNTGELFF TGTGCCAGCAGCGTATCCTTGCGAGATCGGGACACAAACACCGGGGAGCTGTTTTTT
- TRBJ2-2 - TRBV27 CASSFFRTGELFF TGTGCCAGCAGTTTTTTCCGGACCGGGGAGCTGTTTTTT
TRBD1 TRBJ1-5 - TRBV9 CASSVGQGTFQPQHF TGTGCCAGCAGCGTCGGACAGGGGACTTTTCAGCCCCAGCATTTT
TRBD1 TRBJ2-7 once TRBV11-2 CASSRRTGNPYEQYF TGTGCCAGCAGCCGAAGGACAGGGAACCCCTACGAGCAGTACTTC
- TRBJ1-3 - TRBV5-1 CASSLQAPSGNTIYF TGCGCCAGCAGCTTGCAGGCACCCTCTGGAAACACCATATATTTT
TRBD1 TRBJ2-7 - TRBV5-4 CASSKPGQGNEQYF TGTGCCAGCAGCAAACCGGGACAGGGGAACGAGCAGTACTTC
TRBD2 TRBJ2-3 - TRBV5-1 CASSLRLAGADTQYF TGCGCCAGCAGCTTGCGACTAGCGGGAGCAGATACGCAGTATTTT
- TRBJ1-2 - TRBV11-2 CASSLVVFRDGYTF TGTGCCAGCAGCTTAGTAGTGTTTCGGGATGGCTACACCTTC
- TRBJ1-1 - TRBV6-4 CASSDSSRGTEAFF TGTGCCAGCAGTGACTCTTCCAGGGGCACTGAAGCTTTCTTT
TRBD1 TRBJ1-1 - TRBV19 CASSPGGTEAFF TGTGCCAGTAGTCCAGGGGGCACTGAAGCTTTCTTT
- TRBJ1-3 - TRBV6-6 CASSYSSGTGNTIYF TGTGCCAGCAGTTACTCGTCGGGGACTGGAAACACCATATATTTT
TRBD1 TRBJ1-2 - TRBV18 CASSPLTGQGDSSYGYTF TGTGCCAGCTCACCACTAACGGGACAGGGGGATTCTTCCTATGGCTACACCTTC
- TRBJ1-1 - TRBV6-1 CASSEGRNTEAFF TGTGCCAGCAGTGAAGGGAGGAACACTGAAGCTTTCTTT
TRBD1 TRBJ1-2 - TRBV10-3 CAISGPAGGKDYGYTF TGTGCCATCAGTGGACCGGCAGGGGGCAAAGACTATGGCTACACCTTC
TRBD1 TRBJ1-6 - TRBV6-1 CASSGGQGARYSSPLHF TGTGCCAGCAGTGGGGGACAGGGGGCGCGATATAGTTCACCCCTCCACTTT
- TRBJ1-2 once TRBV28 CASRDSLYGYTF TGTGCCAGCAGGGACAGCCTCTATGGCTACACCTTC
- TRBJ1-5 - TRBV6-5 CASSTGYSNQPQHF TGTGCCAGCAGTACAGGGTATAGCAATCAGCCCCAGCATTTT
- TRBJ1-1 - TRBV11-2 CASSLLSDTEAFF TGTGCCAGCAGCTTATTGTCGGACACTGAAGCTTTCTTT
TRBD1 TRBJ1-1 once TRBV19 CASSMTGGSEAFF TGTGCCAGTAGTATGACAGGGGGCTCTGAAGCTTTCTTT
TRBD1 TRBJ1-2 - TRBV7-3 CASSFTDRGDGYTF TGTGCCAGCAGCTTCACGGACAGGGGCGATGGCTACACCTTC
- TRBJ2-7 - TRBV6-5 CASSSNRVAYEQYF TGTGCCAGCAGCTCAAACAGGGTGGCCTACGAGCAGTACTTC
- TRBJ2-7 - TRBV27 CASSLGGQFSYEQYF TGTGCCAGCAGTTTAGGTGGGCAGTTCTCCTACGAGCAGTACTTC
- TRBJ1-5 once TRBV18 CASSPVPGDQPQHF TGTGCCAGCTCACCGGTGCCGGGAGATCAGCCCCAGCATTTT
TRBD1 TRBJ1-4 - TRBV5-1 CASSAGTGSNEKLFF TGCGCCAGCAGCGCCGGGACAGGGTCTAATGAAAAACTGTTTTTT
- TRBJ2-6 - TRBV4-2 CASSQDWDTGSVLTF TGTGCCAGCAGCCAAGATTGGGACACAGGAAGCGTCCTGACTTTC
- TRBJ2-7 - TRBV28 CASSSAGNSYEQYF TGTGCCAGCAGTTCGGCGGGTAACTCCTACGAGCAGTACTTC
TRBD1 TRBJ2-7 - TRBV9 CASSARTGGREQYF TGTGCCAGCAGCGCCCGAACAGGGGGAAGAGAGCAGTACTTC